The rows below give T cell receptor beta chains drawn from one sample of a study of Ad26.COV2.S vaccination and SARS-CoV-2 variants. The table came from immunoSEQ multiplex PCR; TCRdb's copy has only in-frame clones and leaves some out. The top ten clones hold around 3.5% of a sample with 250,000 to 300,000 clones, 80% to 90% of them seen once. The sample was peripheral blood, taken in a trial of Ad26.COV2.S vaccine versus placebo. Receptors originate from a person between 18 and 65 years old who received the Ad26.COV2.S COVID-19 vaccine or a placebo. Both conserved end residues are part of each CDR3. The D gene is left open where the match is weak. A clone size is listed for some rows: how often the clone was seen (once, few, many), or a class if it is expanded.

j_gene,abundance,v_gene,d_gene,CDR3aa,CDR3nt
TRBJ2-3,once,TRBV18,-,CASSPGGPTSTDTQYF,TGTGCCAGCTCACCAGGGGGCCCAACTAGCACAGATACGCAGTATTTT
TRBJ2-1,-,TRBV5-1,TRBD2,CASTELAGGPLQQFF,TGCGCCAGCACTGAACTAGCGGGAGGGCCCCTTCAGCAGTTCTTC
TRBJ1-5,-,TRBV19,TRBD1,CASSIGDRSQPQHF,TGTGCCAGTAGTATCGGGGACAGATCTCAGCCCCAGCATTTT
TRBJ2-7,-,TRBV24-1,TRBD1,CATRGRQGVTLPYEQYF,TGTGCCACCAGGGGGCGCCAGGGGGTTACGCTTCCCTACGAGCAGTACTTC
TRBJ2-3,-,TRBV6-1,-,CASSEWKPGPDTQYF,TGTGCCAGCAGTGAATGGAAGCCGGGACCCGATACGCAGTATTTT
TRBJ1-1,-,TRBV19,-,CASRDKMNTEAFF,TGTGCCAGCAGGGACAAGATGAACACTGAAGCTTTCTTT
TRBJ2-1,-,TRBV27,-,CASRENQNEQFF,TGTGCCAGCCGGGAGAATCAAAATGAGCAGTTCTTC
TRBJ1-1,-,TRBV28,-,CASSLAVNEAFF,TGTGCCAGCAGTTTGGCAGTAAATGAAGCTTTCTTT
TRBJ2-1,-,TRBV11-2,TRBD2,CASSGVAGANEQFF,TGTGCCAGCAGCGGAGTAGCGGGAGCCAATGAGCAGTTCTTC
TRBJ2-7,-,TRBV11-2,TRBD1,CASSRTGKPYEQYF,TGTGCCAGCAGCCGGACAGGGAAGCCCTACGAGCAGTACTTC
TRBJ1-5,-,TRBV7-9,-,CASSSDSGNQPQHF,TGTGCCAGCAGCTCAGACAGTGGCAATCAGCCCCAGCATTTT
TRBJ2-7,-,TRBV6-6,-,CASSAGTRPYEQYF,TGTGCCAGCAGCGCCGGGACCCGACCCTACGAGCAGTACTTC
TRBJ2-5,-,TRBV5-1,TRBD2,CASSLIAGLGEETQYF,TGCGCCAGCAGCCTTATCGCGGGACTAGGGGAAGAGACCCAGTACTTC
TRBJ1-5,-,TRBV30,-,CAWNVRDGQPQHF,TGTGCCTGGAATGTCAGGGATGGACAGCCCCAGCATTTT
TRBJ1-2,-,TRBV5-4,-,CASSGARPGQPVHGGYGYTF,TGTGCCAGCAGCGGAGCGCGTCCGGGACAACCGGTTCACGGGGGCTATGGCTACACCTTC
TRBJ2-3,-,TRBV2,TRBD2,CASTELGLGRDTQYF,TGTGCCAGCACCGAACTCGGACTAGGTAGAGATACGCAGTATTTT
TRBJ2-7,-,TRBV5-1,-,CASSLGGGPTYEQYF,TGCGCCAGCAGTCTTGGAGGCGGGCCCACCTACGAGCAGTACTTC
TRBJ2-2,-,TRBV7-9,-,CASSLGGAPGELFF,TGTGCCAGCAGCTTAGGTGGAGCTCCCGGGGAGCTGTTTTTT
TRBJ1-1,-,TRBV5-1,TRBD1,CASSSQGDTEAFF,TGCGCCAGCAGTTCACAGGGGGATACTGAAGCTTTCTTT
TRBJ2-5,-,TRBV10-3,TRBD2,CAIWREGQETQYF,TGTGCCATCTGGCGGGAGGGCCAAGAGACCCAGTACTTC
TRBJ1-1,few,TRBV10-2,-,CASTTAENTEAFF,TGCGCCAGCACGACAGCAGAGAACACTGAAGCTTTCTTT
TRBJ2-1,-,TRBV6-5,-,CASSPAYNEQFF,TGTGCCAGCAGCCCGGCGTACAATGAGCAGTTCTTC
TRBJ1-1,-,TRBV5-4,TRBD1,CASSVGQNVNTEAFF,TGTGCCAGCAGCGTGGGACAGAACGTGAACACTGAAGCTTTCTTT
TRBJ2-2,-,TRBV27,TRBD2,CASKLAGYTGELFF,TGTGCCAGCAAGCTAGCGGGGTACACCGGGGAGCTGTTTTTT
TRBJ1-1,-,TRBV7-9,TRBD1,CASSNNRGWTEAFF,TGTGCCAGCAGCAACAACAGGGGGTGGACTGAAGCTTTCTTT
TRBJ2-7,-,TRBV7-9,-,CASSLATARYEQYF,TGTGCCAGCAGCTTAGCGACTGCTCGCTACGAGCAGTACTTC
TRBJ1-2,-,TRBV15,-,CATSRDRGAQGYTF,TGTGCCACCAGCAGAGATCGGGGGGCGCAAGGCTACACCTTC
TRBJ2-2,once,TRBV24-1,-,CAAQRELFF,TGTGCCGCGCAGAGGGAGCTGTTTTTT
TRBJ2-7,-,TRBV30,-,CAWSGRGRYEQYF,TGTGCCTGGAGTGGGCGGGGCCGGTACGAGCAGTACTTC
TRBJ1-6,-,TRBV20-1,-,CSASVTSYNSPLHF,TGCAGTGCTAGTGTTACAAGCTATAATTCACCCCTCCACTTT
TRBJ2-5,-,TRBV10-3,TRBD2,CAMGRAGGAVETQYF,TGTGCCATGGGGAGGGCGGGGGGAGCCGTAGAGACCCAGTACTTC
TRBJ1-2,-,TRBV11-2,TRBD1,CASSLRGLDGYTF,TGTGCCAGCAGCTTAAGGGGGCTTGATGGCTACACCTTC
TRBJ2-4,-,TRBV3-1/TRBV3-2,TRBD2,CASSQDRLAIRAKNIQYF,TGTGCCAGCAGCCAAGATAGACTAGCAATTAGAGCCAAAAACATTCAGTACTTC
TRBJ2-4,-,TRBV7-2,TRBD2,CASSIGLGENIQYF,TGTGCCAGCAGCATTGGACTAGGGGAAAACATTCAGTACTTC
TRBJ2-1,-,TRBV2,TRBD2,CASTDLAGGRRNEQFF,TGTGCCAGCACCGATCTAGCGGGGGGGCGGCGAAATGAGCAGTTCTTC
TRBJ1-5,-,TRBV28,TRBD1,CASRDRVYFGQPQHF,TGTGCCAGCAGGGACAGGGTTTATTTCGGTCAGCCCCAGCATTTT
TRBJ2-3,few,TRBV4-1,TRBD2,CASSQGAGGPETQYF,TGCGCCAGCAGCCAAGGAGCGGGAGGGCCTGAGACGCAGTATTTT
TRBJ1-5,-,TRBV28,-,CASSGNQPQHF,TGTGCCAGCAGTGGGAATCAGCCCCAGCATTTT
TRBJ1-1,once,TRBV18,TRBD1,CASSPAEGANTEAFF,TGTGCCAGCTCACCGGCGGAGGGGGCAAACACTGAAGCTTTCTTT
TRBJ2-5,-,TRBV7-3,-,CASSLTAGEYETQYF,TGTGCCAGCAGCTTAACGGCCGGGGAATACGAGACCCAGTACTTC
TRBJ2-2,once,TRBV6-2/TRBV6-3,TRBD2,CASSPRGLAGANTGELFF,TGTGCCAGCAGCCCACGGGGGCTAGCGGGGGCCAACACCGGGGAGCTGTTTTTT